The clone carrying this T cell receptor beta chain showed up many times. The entry originates in a study of early T cells in non-severe SARS-CoV-2 infection. Study-level information: Sequencing of unsorted whole blood was done on bulk RNA, leaving chains unpaired.

CDR3 length equals 14 residues. V lost 3 bases to trimming and J lost 6 bases, with 12 bases between them. Germline loops: CDR1 ENHRY, CDR2 SYGVKD. Unique molecular identifiers were attached to individual cDNA molecules. Each CDR3 protein is one row after TCRdb ran MiXCR on the 5' RACE reads. Here the sample spans under 70,000 distinct CDR3 sequences, 5.9% being singletons. The TCR sequence derives from an adult who was a healthcare worker with PCR-confirmed SARS-CoV-2 infection or an uninfected control (not recorded which). The rearrangement uses TRBV10-3 and TRBJ2-1; possible D gene TRBD1, 6 bases. Sequencing used whole blood, obtained at baseline. CDR3 residues: CAISDLGQTNEQFF. In DNA form, the CDR3 reads TGTGCCATCAGTGACCTGGGACAAACCAATGAGCAGTTCTTC.